A single sample gave rise to the 17 T cell receptor beta chains below, sequenced in a study of regulatory T cells in long-lasting Graves disease. HTBI primers from iRepertoire and Arm-PCR of CDR3 regions yielded the TCR beta libraries. TCRdb used MiXCR to reprocess the multiplex PCR reads, holding one entry per CDR3 protein. The sample lists roughly 500,000 distinct CDR3 sequences; less than 15% were seen once. As to time point: newly diagnosed GD, antithyroid drugs for less than 3 months. From RNA extracted from PBMCs, the TCR library was made. The sample was also reused in another study, on T cells in Graves' hyperthyroidism and ophthalmopathy.

The source was peripheral blood mononuclear cells (PBMCs), collected at new diagnosis, from a patient treated with antithyroid drugs. The receptors originated from a man younger than 45 with Graves disease.

This clonotype was observed a few times. A much larger clone lies one base from this, so it may be a read error. This CDR3 fails to terminate in the conserved phenylalanine or tryptophan, so it likely reflects a read error. The V call is TRBV28, the J call TRBJ2-1; 9 bases match TRBD1. The CDR3 contains 19 residues. The trim removed 5 bases at V and 9 bases at J, leaving 23 bases unmatched. Looked up from germline, CDR1 is MDHEN and CDR2 is SYDVKM. CDR3 amino acids: CASSHYFYNLGDRVTEQFL. CDR3 in DNA: TGTGCCAGCAGTCATTACTTCTACAATCTGGGGGACAGGGTGACTGAGCAGTTCCTC.

This clonotype was observed once. A much bigger clone sits one base away, suggesting this may be a read error. This chain connects TRBV2 to TRBJ2-7; D perhaps matches TRBD2 (6 bases). V dropped 5 bases and J dropped 6 bases, with 17 bases sitting between them. Germline CDR1 is SNHLY and CDR2 is FYNNEI. CDR3 length: 14 residues. The DNA of the CDR3 is TGTGCCAGCAGTTTTGGCGGGGCCGTTCCCGAGCAGTACTTC. It codes for CASSFGGAVPEQYF.

This clonotype occurred many times. The chain uses TRBV28 and TRBJ2-5, with 7 bases aligning to TRBD1. Trimming cost V 6 bases and J 7 bases; bases outside gene matches: 23. The length of the CDR3 is 18 residues. Per germline, CDR1 MDHEN and CDR2 SYDVKM. CDR3 loop: CASRSTSRDSPLDGTQYF. CDR3 in DNA: TGTGCCAGCAGGTCTACCTCCCGGGACAGCCCCCTTGATGGGACCCAGTACTTC.

This clonotype has a count of ten or more. The chain uses TRBV7-9 and TRBJ2-7, with 11 nucleotides matching TRBD2. This CDR3 has 16 residues. From germline, CDR1 is SEHNR and CDR2 FQNEAQ (reference sequence). V lost 5 bases to trimming and J lost 3 bases; unmatched junction nucleotides: 9. The DNA of the CDR3 is TGTGCCAGCAGCAATCCGGGGACTAGCGGCAACTACGAGCAGTACTTC. Its translation: CASSNPGTSGNYEQYF.

A remark on this clonotype: Given a much more abundant clone one base away, this may be a read error. This chain connects TRBV7-2 to TRBJ2-4, with 9 bases identical to TRBD1. The CDR3 loop spans 15 amino acids. CDR1 and CDR2 from the germline V gene are SGHTA and FQGNSA. Trimming at V came to 6 bases and at J to 4 bases, leaving 7 bases not matched to a gene. This CDR3 reads CASSGTGFSKNIQYF. For the CDR3, the DNA is TGTGCCAGCAGTGGGACAGGGTTTTCGAAAAACATTCAGTACTTC.

This sequence joins TRBV27 and TRBJ2-1; TRBD2 matches at 10 bases. This CDR3 comprises 17 residues. Trimming removed 4 bases from V and 9 bases from J; junction bases left unmatched: 15. Germline V gives CDR1 MNHEY, CDR2 SMNVEV (reference sequence). In nucleotides, the CDR3 is TGTGCCAGCAGTTCCAGTCTAGCGGGAGACTATAGCGGTGAGCAGTTCTTC. Translating gives CASSSSLAGDYSGEQFF.

This clonotype was detected many times. The chain is built from TRBV2 and TRBJ2-1; unclear D gene. The V end was cut by 2 bases, the J end by 2 bases, with 7 bases between. This CDR3 region has 14 residues. CDR1 is SNHLY, CDR2 FYNNEI, per germline. The CDR3 protein is CASSEMGTYNEQFF. The DNA of the CDR3 is TGTGCCAGCAGTGAAATGGGGACCTACAATGAGCAGTTCTTC.

The rearrangement uses TRBV30 and TRBJ1-4; no reliable D call. The germline CDR1 and CDR2 sequences are GTSNPN and SVGIG (reference sequence). V shed 1 base and J shed 3 bases, with 9 bases lying between them. This CDR3 contains 14 residues. CDR3 residues: CAWSGGLANEKLFF. CDR3 sequence (DNA): TGTGCCTGGAGTGGAGGGCTGGCTAATGAAAAACTGTTTTTT.

The V and J genes are TRBV12-3 or TRBV12-4 and TRBJ1-2; D is uncertain. Trimming shortened V by 3 bases and J by 8 bases, and 10 bases separated the two germline ends. The CDR3 covers 12 residues. CDR3 sequence reads: CASSFPPEGYTF. The CDR3 DNA reads as TGTGCCAGCAGTTTTCCGCCAGAGGGCTACACCTTC.

J is TRBJ2-2 and V is TRBV27; the match to TRBD2 covers 12 bases. The trim removed 6 bases at V and 4 bases at J, leaving 12 bases unmatched. CDR3 length: 18 amino acids. The germline V gene encodes CDR1 MNHEY and CDR2 SMNVEV (reference sequence). Written as DNA, the CDR3 is TGTGCCAGCAGCAACCGATTTGGACTAGCGGGACCCACCGGGGAGCTGTTTTTT. Its translation: CASSNRFGLAGPTGELFF.

In its sample, this clonotype was seen many times. The chain has TRBV5-1 and TRBJ1-4, with D tentatively TRBD1 (6 bases). Germline V CDR1 and CDR2: SGHRS, YFSETQ. This CDR3 contains 16 residues. V gave up 0 bases and J gave up 2 bases, with 11 bases separating them. This CDR3 reads CASSLGTGLTNEKLFF. CDR3 sequence (DNA): TGCGCCAGCAGCTTGGGTACAGGGTTGACTAATGAAAAACTGTTTTTT. Full variable domain (missing parts from reference TRBV5-1 and TRBJ1-4): KAGVTQTPRYLIKTRGQQVTLSCSPISGHRSVSWYQQTPGQGLQFLFEYFSETQRNKGNFPGRFSGRQFSNSRSEMNVSTLELGDSALYLCASSLGTGLTNEKLFFGSGTQLSVL.

This clonotype was detected only a few times. The chain links TRBV11-2 to TRBJ2-3, with 12 bases fitting TRBD2. Germline loops: CDR1 SGHAT, CDR2 FQNNGV. V lost 4 bases to trimming and J lost 1 base; unmatched junction nucleotides: 9. The CDR3 runs 18 residues. CDR3 residues: CASSYRGASGRGTDTQYF. CDR3 DNA sequence: TGTGCCAGCAGCTACCGGGGCGCTAGCGGGAGGGGCACAGATACGCAGTATTTT.

This clonotype was observed many times. The rearrangement links TRBV6-2 or TRBV6-3 to TRBJ2-7, with D perhaps matching TRBD1 or TRBD2 (5 bases each). CDR1 is MNHEY and CDR2 is SVGEGT in the germline V gene. This CDR3 spans 16 amino acids. V dropped 4 bases and J dropped 0 bases, with 16 bases sitting between them. For the CDR3, the DNA is TGTGCCAGCAGTTTATCCGGGACCAAGAGCTCCTACGAGCAGTACTTC. Its translation is CASSLSGTKSSYEQYF.

The V call is TRBV9, the J call TRBJ2-5; 7 nucleotides line up with TRBD2. In germline, CDR1 is SGDLS, CDR2 YYNGEE. The CDR3 spans 14 residues. The J segment lost 5 bases and the V segment lost 0 bases, leaving 4 bases of the junction unmatched. In nucleotides, the CDR3 is TGTGCCAGCAGCGTAGGTGGGAGGGTGGAGACCCAGTACTTC. Amino acid sequence: CASSVGGRVETQYF.

This clonotype has a count of ten or more. The V and J genes are TRBV10-3 and TRBJ2-2; D is perhaps TRBD2 (5 bases). The CDR3 is made up of 16 amino acids. Germline V gene lookup returns CDR1 ENHRY and CDR2 SYGVKD. V gave up 6 bases and J gave up 8 bases, with 22 bases separating them. Written as DNA, the CDR3 is TGTGCCATCAGCGGACTCCTCAAAAAGCCTGATGGGGAGCTGTTTTTT. This translates into CAISGLLKKPDGELFF.

Ten or more counts support this clonotype. V usage is TRBV5-1 and J usage is TRBJ2-1; no definite D call. V shed 0 bases and J shed 3 bases, with 10 bases lying between them. There are 15 residues in the CDR3. Looked up from germline, CDR1 is SGHRS and CDR2 is YFSETQ. The CDR3 is CASSLGQAYYNEQFF. CDR3 nucleotide sequence: TGCGCCAGCAGCTTGGGTCAGGCTTACTACAATGAGCAGTTCTTC.

The J gene is TRBJ2-7, the V gene TRBV29-1, with 7 positions matching TRBD1. Per the germline V gene, CDR1 is SQVTM and CDR2 is ANQGSEA. CDR3 length: 15 residues. V dropped 6 bases and J dropped 4; count of bases not matched to a gene: 15. The CDR3 nucleotides read TGCAGCGTCGTAGGGGGCACCGGGGCCCCTTACGAGCAGTACTTC. This gives the protein CSVVGGTGAPYEQYF.